This is a list of T cell receptor beta chains from one sample in a study of cytomegalovirus exposure and HLA in healthy donors. Using immunoSEQ multiplex PCR, the repertoire was profiled, and TCRdb retains in-frame clones only, with some absent. The repertoire consists of fewer than 150,000 clones, with more than 75% occurring once and the leading ten covering 2.2%. The sequenced material came from PBMCs. The receptors were gathered from a man younger than 40 in good health and CMV-seronegative. Both conserved end residues are part of each CDR3.

j_gene: TRBJ1-3
v_gene: TRBV9
CDR3aa: CASSPRGLFSGNTIYF

j_gene: TRBJ1-1
v_gene: TRBV19
CDR3aa: CASSLRTGFNVNTEAFF

j_gene: TRBJ1-5
v_gene: TRBV5-8
CDR3aa: CASSWGHDRGQQPQHF

j_gene: TRBJ2-3
v_gene: TRBV7-9
CDR3aa: CASSLALGTGTDTQYF

j_gene: TRBJ2-5
v_gene: TRBV5-1
CDR3aa: CASSLDFFPQYF

j_gene: TRBJ1-2
v_gene: TRBV28
CDR3aa: CASSARQGRYSNYGYTF

j_gene: TRBJ2-5
v_gene: TRBV7-6
CDR3aa: CASSPHQETQYF

j_gene: TRBJ1-2
v_gene: TRBV28
CDR3aa: CASSRQGGYGYTF

j_gene: TRBJ2-5
v_gene: TRBV7-9
CDR3aa: CATTWRERETQYF

j_gene: TRBJ1-5
v_gene: TRBV28
CDR3aa: CASTGAYSNQPQHF

j_gene: TRBJ2-1
v_gene: TRBV7-9
CDR3aa: CASSPIAGRDNEQFF

j_gene: TRBJ2-2
v_gene: TRBV7-9
CDR3aa: CASSPRIQSPGELFF

j_gene: TRBJ1-1
v_gene: TRBV19
CDR3aa: CASSPTGEIMNTEAFF

j_gene: TRBJ2-2
v_gene: TRBV19
CDR3aa: CASSYSGNTGELFF

j_gene: TRBJ2-5
v_gene: TRBV25-1
CDR3aa: CASSDYLAGIETQYF